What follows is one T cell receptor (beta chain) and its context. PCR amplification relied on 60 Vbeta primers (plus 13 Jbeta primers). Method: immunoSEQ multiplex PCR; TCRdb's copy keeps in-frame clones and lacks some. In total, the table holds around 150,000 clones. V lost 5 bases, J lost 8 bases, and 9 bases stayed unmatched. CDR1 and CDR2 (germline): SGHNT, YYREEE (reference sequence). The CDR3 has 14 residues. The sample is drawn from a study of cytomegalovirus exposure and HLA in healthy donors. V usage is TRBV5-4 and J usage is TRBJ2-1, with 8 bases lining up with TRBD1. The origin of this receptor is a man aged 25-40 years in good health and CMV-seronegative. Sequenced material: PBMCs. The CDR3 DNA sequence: TGTGCCAGCAGTTTTGAGGTACAGGGGGATGAGCAGTTCTTC. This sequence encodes CASSFEVQGDEQFF.